Shown below are 10 T cell receptor beta chains from a single sample sequenced in a study of T cell responses to AZD1222 COVID-19 vaccine. Data came from immunoSEQ multiplex PCR; TCRdb stores just in-frame clones and leaves some out. This table holds 85,000 to 130,000 clones, about 89% found once. Source: peripheral blood, taken 28 days after the second dose of the MenACWY control vaccine. The receptors come from an adult who received the MenACWY meningococcal vaccine as a control.

The V and J genes are TRBV11-2 and TRBJ2-7; the D gene could be TRBD1 or TRBD2 (6 bases each). The CDR3 totals 12 residues. The germline CDR1 and CDR2 sequences are SGHAT and FQNNGV. Deletions cut 5 bases from V and 7 bases from J, with 12 bases between. CDR3 DNA sequence: TGTGCCAGCAGCCGACTAGGGGGGGAGCAGTACTTC. Protein sequence: CASSRLGGEQYF.

This chain joins TRBV18 and TRBJ1-2; no reliable D call. CDR3 length equals 15 residues. The V end lost 2 bases, the J end lost 3 bases, and 13 bases lay between the germline ends. Germline CDR1 and CDR2: KGHSH and LQKENI. For the CDR3, the DNA is TGTGCCAGCTCACCATCAAGTACGGCTGACTATGGCTACACCTTC. Its translation is CASSPSSTADYGYTF.

This chain uses TRBV4-1 with TRBJ2-2; the match to TRBD1 covers 8 bases. The CDR3 is 16 amino acids. Germline V gene lookup returns CDR1 MGHRA and CDR2 YSYEKL. V was clipped by 3 bases and J by 7 bases; unmatched bases: 10. CDR3 region: CASSQTPGQVYGELFF. As DNA, the CDR3 is TGCGCCAGCAGCCAGACCCCGGGACAGGTATACGGGGAGCTGTTTTTT.

This chain connects TRBV5-4 to TRBJ2-7, with TRBD1 matching 7 bases. The germline V gene encodes CDR1 SGHNT and CDR2 YYREEE (reference sequence). The CDR3 spans 16 residues. V was clipped by 0 bases and J by 2 bases; unmatched bases: 8. Here the CDR3 reads CASSLGAPGTAYEQYF. As DNA, the CDR3 is TGTGCCAGCAGCTTGGGGGCCCCCGGGACAGCCTACGAGCAGTACTTC.

The chain combines TRBV27 with TRBJ1-6; possible D gene TRBD1, 6 bases. This CDR3 region has 17 residues. The germline V and J ends were trimmed by 5 bases and 3 bases, with 17 bases remaining between them. The germline gives CDR1 MNHEY, CDR2 SMNVEV (reference sequence). The CDR3, as DNA: TGTGCCAGCAGTCTTACCGGGACACCTAACTATAATTCACCCCTCCACTTT. Translation: CASSLTGTPNYNSPLHF.

As DNA, the CDR3 is TGTGCCAGTATTCCCCATTTGGGGGGTAGCAATCAGCCCCAGCATTTT. It codes for CASIPHLGGSNQPQHF. This rearrangement joins TRBV19 to TRBJ1-5; D might be TRBD1 (5 bases). The CDR3 sequence is 16 residues long. Looked up from germline, CDR1 is LNHDA and CDR2 is SQIVND (reference sequence). Trimming stripped 7 bases from V and 0 bases from J, with 16 bases between.

This chain uses TRBV6-5 with TRBJ2-3; TRBD1 matches 9 bases. Germline CDR1 reads MNHEY; CDR2 reads SVGAGI. This CDR3 has 14 amino acids. J lost 6 bases, V lost 6 bases, and 7 bases had no gene match. The CDR3 loop reads CASSPDRGKDTQYF. The CDR3 bases are TGTGCCAGCAGCCCAGACAGGGGGAAGGATACGCAGTATTTT.

The gene calls are TRBV19 and TRBJ2-4, with TRBD2 identical over 9 bases. The CDR3 sequence is 17 residues long. J lost 1 base, V lost 5 bases, and 9 bases had no gene match. CDR1 is LNHDA and CDR2 is SQIVND in the germline V gene (reference sequence). CDR3 DNA sequence: TGTGCCAGTAGTGTCGGACTAGCGCGCCAGGCCAAAAACATTCAGTACTTC. This encodes CASSVGLARQAKNIQYF.

The chain combines TRBV15 with TRBJ1-5; 8 positions match TRBD1. CDR3 size: 15 residues. Germline assignment: CDR1 LNHNV and CDR2 YYDKDF (reference sequence). V lost 0 bases to trimming and J lost 4 bases; unmatched junction nucleotides: 2. The CDR3 DNA follows: TGTGCCACCAGCAGAGATCGACAGGGGAATCAGCCCCAGCATTTT. It yields the protein CATSRDRQGNQPQHF.

The rearrangement links TRBV5-1 to TRBJ2-1, with unresolved D. V lost 3 bases and J lost 4, with 8 bases in between. Per the germline V gene, CDR1 is SGHRS and CDR2 is YFSETQ. CDR3 length: 13 amino acids. CDR3 amino acids: CASSYGSYNEQFF. DNA for the CDR3: TGCGCCAGCAGCTACGGGTCTTACAATGAGCAGTTCTTC.